The 18 T cell receptor beta chains listed next were all sequenced from one sample in a study of Ad26.COV2.S vaccination and SARS-CoV-2 variants. Treatment of the sample: 15 to 20 received Ad26.COV2.S at low or high dose, single or two shots; about 5 received placebo; per-sample allocation not given. Collection of samples fell on day 63 after the first vaccine or placebo injection. Sequencing used immunoSEQ multiplex PCR; TCRdb keeps in-frame clones, though not all of them. The sample lists 320,000 or so clones, almost 90% occurring once. Sequenced material: peripheral blood, taken in a trial of Ad26.COV2.S vaccine versus placebo. The receptors derive from a person between 18 and 65 years old who received the Ad26.COV2.S COVID-19 vaccine or a placebo.

This chain uses TRBV2 with TRBJ2-7, with TRBD2 matching 8 bases. With V trimmed by 1 base and J by 6 bases, 8 bases remained unmatched. CDR1 is SNHLY, CDR2 FYNNEI, per germline. The CDR3 is made up of 15 amino acids. The CDR3, as DNA: TGTGCCAGCAGTGAAGGAAGCGGGGGACGGAGCGAGCAGTACTTC. Its translation is CASSEGSGGRSEQYF.

This clone was detected once. The J gene is TRBJ1-5, the V gene TRBV7-9; D perhaps matches TRBD1 (6 bases). Per the germline V gene, CDR1 is SEHNR and CDR2 is FQNEAQ (reference sequence). The CDR3 is made up of 15 amino acids. Trimming stripped 1 base from V and 3 bases from J, with 10 bases between. The chain's CDR3 is CASSLGGRDNQPQHF. The CDR3 DNA sequence: TGTGCCAGCAGCTTAGGGGGGCGGGACAATCAGCCCCAGCATTTT.

In this sample, this clone turned up once. The chain is built from TRBV27 and TRBJ1-2, with TRBD1 matching over 7 bases. Germline assignment: CDR1 MNHEY and CDR2 SMNVEV (reference sequence). The CDR3 sequence is 15 residues long. Trimming took 5 bases from V and 4 from J; bases not matched to a gene: 10. The DNA of the CDR3 is TGTGCCAGCAGTGGGGGGACAGCCTCGTTCTATGGCTACACCTTC. Residues: CASSGGTASFYGYTF.

V is TRBV9 and J is TRBJ2-1; D is possibly TRBD1 (5 bases). Germline CDR1 SGDLS, CDR2 YYNGEE. The CDR3 is 14 residues long. Trimming removed 0 bases from V and 9 bases from J, with 13 bases in between. CDR3 protein: CASSVASQGSEQFF. As DNA, the CDR3 is TGTGCCAGCAGCGTAGCATCGCAGGGCAGTGAGCAGTTCTTC.

The count of this clone is one. This rearrangement joins TRBV6-6 to TRBJ1-1; TRBD1 matches at 7 bases. Looked up from germline, CDR1 is MNHNY and CDR2 is SVGAGI (reference sequence). The CDR3 length is 12 residues. V was pared by 8 bases and J by 3 bases, with 3 bases of the junction left unmatched. The CDR3 bases are TGTGCCAGCCAGACAGGGTACACTGAAGCTTTCTTT. This codes for CASQTGYTEAFF.

This chain links TRBV7-8 with TRBJ1-1, with D hard to call. CDR3 length: 11 amino acids. Germline CDR1 reads SGHVS; CDR2 reads FQNEAQ. With 4 bases removed from V and 7 bases from J, the gap between germline ends came to 7 bases. CDR3 nucleotide sequence: TGTGCCAGCAGCTATTCCGGTGAAGCTTTCTTT. Translating gives CASSYSGEAFF.

V usage is TRBV11-1 and J usage is TRBJ2-1; 7 nucleotides agree with TRBD1. The CDR3 sequence is 15 residues long. Germline CDR1 is SGHAT and CDR2 is FQDESV (reference sequence). The V and J ends lost 5 bases and 6 bases, in that order; junction bases with no gene match: 10. In DNA, the CDR3 is TGTGCCAGCAGCCCAGCCCGGGACAGAATCAATGAGCAGTTCTTC. Its translation: CASSPARDRINEQFF.

This clone occurred a few times. The rearrangement joins TRBV5-1 to TRBJ2-3; possible D gene TRBD1, 9 bases. This CDR3 region has 16 residues. CDR1 SGHRS and CDR2 YFSETQ come from the germline V gene. The V end lost 4 bases, the J end lost 5 bases, and 20 bases lay between the germline ends. CDR3 amino acids: CASSAGQGTRGDTQYF. The CDR3 coding sequence is TGCGCCAGCAGCGCCGGACAGGGGACTAGGGGAGATACGCAGTATTTT. The full variable domain, rest sourced from reference TRBV5-1 and TRBJ2-3, is KAGVTQTPRYLIKTRGQQVTLSCSPISGHRSVSWYQQTPGQGLQFLFEYFSETQRNKGNFPGRFSGRQFSNSRSEMNVSTLELGDSALYLCASSAGQGTRGDTQYFGPGTRLTVL.

The chain combines TRBV7-6 with TRBJ2-2; 13 positions match TRBD2. CDR1 is SGHVS and CDR2 is FNYEAQ in the germline V gene. This CDR3 has 18 amino acids. The ends lost 5 bases at V and 6 bases at J; junction bases unmatched: 12. The CDR3 loop is CASSPRLAGGGIAGELFF. CDR3 coding DNA: TGTGCCAGCAGCCCCCGACTAGCGGGAGGAGGTATAGCCGGGGAGCTGTTTTTT.

The chain joins TRBV7-2 to TRBJ1-2; D is unclear. The CDR3 covers 15 residues. Per the germline V gene, CDR1 is SGHTA and CDR2 is FQGNSA. Trimming shortened V by 0 bases and J by 4 bases, and 12 bases separated the two germline ends. CDR3 residues: CASSLATAAAYGYTF. Here the CDR3 DNA reads TGTGCCAGCAGCTTAGCCACAGCCGCTGCCTATGGCTACACCTTC.

J is TRBJ2-3 and V is TRBV12-3 or TRBV12-4; D remains unclear. Trimming removed 5 bases from V and 4 bases from J, with 7 bases in between. This CDR3 spans 12 amino acids. CDR3 nucleotide sequence: TGTGCCAGCAGTCATGGTTCAGATACGCAGTATTTT. This codes for CASSHGSDTQYF.

The rearrangement joins TRBV9 to TRBJ2-1; D gene uncertain. The CDR3 extends over 13 amino acids. Germline V lookup: CDR1 SGDLS, CDR2 YYNGEE. The V gene lost 0 bases and the J gene lost 4 bases, with 5 bases spanning the gap. Written as DNA, the CDR3 is TGTGCCAGCAGCGTAGACATTTACAATGAGCAGTTCTTC. It codes for CASSVDIYNEQFF.

The CDR3 DNA is TGTGCCAGCAGCCCACGAGGGACTAGCGAATACAATGAGCAGTTCTTC. It specifies CASSPRGTSEYNEQFF. The V and J genes are TRBV7-2 and TRBJ2-1; 10 bases are shared with TRBD2. The CDR3 runs 16 residues. Germline V gene data show CDR1 as SGHTA and CDR2 as FQGNSA. The junction had 8 bases not matched to a gene; V was cut back by 5 bases and J by 4 bases.

There are a few counts of this clone. At the DNA level, this CDR3 is encoded by other sequences in the same sample as well. The chain carries TRBV29-1 and TRBJ1-1, with D possibly TRBD1 on 5 matching bases. V gave up 6 bases and J gave up 2 bases, with 10 bases separating them. Germline loops: CDR1 SQVTM, CDR2 ANQGSEA. The CDR3 has 12 residues. CDR3 region: CSVKGFNTEAFF. The CDR3 DNA is TGCAGCGTAAAGGGGTTTAACACTGAAGCTTTCTTT. Full variable domain (outside the CDR3, taken from reference TRBV29-1 and TRBJ1-1): SAVISQKPSRDICQRGTSLTIQCQVDSQVTMMFWYRQQPGQSLTLIATANQGSEATYESGFVIDKFPISRPNLTFSTLTVSNMSPEDSSIYLCSVKGFNTEAFFGQGTRLTVV.

In nucleotides, the CDR3 is TGTGCCAGCAGTGCCTACGCCCCTGAAGCTTTCTTT. This gives the protein CASSAYAPEAFF. The chain employs TRBV9 and TRBJ1-1; D ambiguous. The V end lost 5 bases, the J end lost 6 bases, and 11 bases lay between the germline ends. Germline values: CDR1 SGDLS, CDR2 YYNGEE. The CDR3 sequence is 12 residues long.

A few counts support this clone. The rearrangement uses TRBV4-3 and TRBJ1-3; D is unclear. The CDR3 is made up of 13 amino acids. CDR1 and CDR2 (germline): LGHNA, YSLEER. V was clipped by 4 bases and J by 1 base, with 5 bases between them. For the CDR3, the DNA is TGCGCCAGCAGCCCGCTATCTGGAAACACCATATATTTT. Protein sequence: CASSPLSGNTIYF.

This rearrangement joins TRBV2 to TRBJ1-1; D possibly corresponds to TRBD1 (5 bases). CDR1 SNHLY and CDR2 FYNNEI come from the germline V gene. The V and J ends lost 7 bases and 7 bases respectively, with 13 bases between them. The CDR3 spans 12 residues. The CDR3 bases are TGTGCCAGCATCTTACACGACAGTGAAGCTTTCTTT. This codes for CASILHDSEAFF.

V and J are TRBV9 and TRBJ2-6; D gene ambiguous. Germline CDR1 is SGDLS and CDR2 is YYNGEE. The ends were cut back, 3 bases at V and 0 bases at J, with 13 bases in the middle. This CDR3 region has 17 residues. Here the CDR3 reads CASSDPFDRSGANVLTF. The CDR3 nucleotides are TGTGCCAGCAGCGACCCCTTCGATCGCTCTGGGGCCAACGTCCTGACTTTC.